These 32 T cell receptor beta chains came from one sample sequenced in a study of T-cell reconstitution after alpha-beta-depleted transplantation in children. Unique molecular identifiers featured in how the TCRbeta library was prepared. Each CDR3 protein gets one entry after TCRdb re-called the PCR reads with MiXCR. Seen here are roughly 500,000 distinct CDR3 sequences, roughly an eighth observed once, and the top ten hold around 6.1%. The input for sequencing was PBMCs from the stem cell graft donor, taken from the stem cell graft. All receptors come from a human donor who donated a stem cell graft to a child with combined immunodeficiency.

The V gene is TRBV20-1, the J gene TRBJ2-3; 8 bases agree with TRBD2. J gave up 4 bases and V 5 bases, and 5 bases lay outside the gene matches. This CDR3 contains 13 residues. The germline V gene has CDR1 DFQATT and CDR2 SNEGSKA (reference sequence). The CDR3 DNA sequence: TGCAGTGCTCCAAAGCGGGAGTCAGATACGCAGTATTTT. Its translation is CSAPKRESDTQYF.

This clonotype was picked up many times. The chain couples TRBV12-3 or TRBV12-4 to TRBJ2-1, with 7 bases aligning to TRBD1. The CDR3 covers 13 residues. V was clipped by 0 bases and J by 10 bases; unmatched bases: 3. CDR3: CASSLARQGEQFF. The CDR3 DNA sequence: TGTGCCAGCAGTTTAGCCAGACAGGGCGAGCAGTTCTTC.

The chain has TRBV10-3 and TRBJ1-1; TRBD1 aligns across 7 bases. CDR3 length equals 14 residues. With V trimmed by 5 bases and J by 6 bases, 9 bases remained unmatched. Germline CDR1 is ENHRY and CDR2 is SYGVKD. The DNA of the CDR3 is TGTGCCATCAGTCCTCTGACAGGGTTTGCTGAAGCTTTCTTT. This sequence encodes CAISPLTGFAEAFF.

The V call is TRBV20-1, the J call TRBJ2-3, with 7 nucleotides matching TRBD1. This CDR3 region has 14 residues. Germline lookup yields CDR1 DFQATT and CDR2 SNEGSKA (reference sequence). V lost 6 bases and J lost 1; bases outside the gene matches: 7. CDR3: CSAPRQGGTDTQYF. The CDR3 nucleotides read TGCAGTGCCCCTCGACAGGGAGGCACAGATACGCAGTATTTT.

This clonotype occurred a few times. The chain couples TRBV20-1 to TRBJ2-7, with D possibly TRBD1 on 6 matching bases. The V gene lost 3 bases and the J gene lost 2 bases, with 8 bases spanning the gap. CDR1 DFQATT and CDR2 SNEGSKA come from the germline V gene (reference sequence). This CDR3 has 12 residues. The CDR3 sequence: CSARDSAYEQYF. CDR3 nucleotide sequence: TGCAGTGCTAGGGACAGCGCCTACGAGCAGTACTTC.

This rearrangement joins TRBV5-8 to TRBJ2-2; 8 nucleotides line up with TRBD1. The ends lost 2 bases at V and 4 bases at J; junction bases unmatched: 4. The CDR3 extends over 15 amino acids. The germline V gene encodes CDR1 SGHTS and CDR2 YDEGEE. CDR3 loop: CASSFQGAATGELFF. The CDR3 DNA is TGTGCCAGCAGCTTTCAGGGGGCCGCCACCGGGGAGCTGTTTTTT.

This clonotype was counted ten times or more. V usage is TRBV9 and J usage is TRBJ2-5, with D unclear. Germline V gene sequence: CDR1 SGDLS, CDR2 YYNGEE. The germline V and J ends were trimmed by 0 bases and 1 base, with 7 bases remaining between them. The CDR3 length is 14 residues. CDR3: CASSVGRAQETQYF. The CDR3 DNA reads as TGTGCCAGCAGCGTAGGTAGGGCCCAAGAGACCCAGTACTTC.

This clonotype came up a few times. CDR3 sequence (DNA): TGTGCCAGCAGCTTAGCTCTGCGGGGGGGCCCCCGAAATACGCAGTATTTT. As protein: CASSLALRGGPRNTQYF. This chain connects TRBV7-8 to TRBJ2-3; 9 nucleotides line up with TRBD2. V lost 0 bases to trimming and J lost 7 bases; unmatched junction nucleotides: 11. The CDR3 is 17 residues long. Germline V gene data show CDR1 as SGHVS and CDR2 as FQNEAQ.

V gene TRBV7-3 combines with J gene TRBJ2-7; no clear D gene. Germline assignment: CDR1 SGHTA and CDR2 FQGTGA. The CDR3 consists of 15 residues. Trimming removed 6 bases at V and 2 bases at J, with 17 bases between. The CDR3 region is CASSFPGAPTYEQYF. In DNA, the CDR3 is TGTGCCAGCAGTTTCCCTGGTGCGCCAACCTACGAGCAGTACTTC.

The rearrangement joins TRBV2 to TRBJ2-4, with 8 bases that match TRBD1. CDR3 length: 11 residues. The germline gives CDR1 SNHLY, CDR2 FYNNEI. Trimming took 5 bases from V and 15 from J; bases not matched to a gene: 6. The CDR3 reads CASSSAGGWYF. CDR3 sequence (DNA): TGTGCCAGCAGTTCCGCAGGGGGCTGGTACTTC.

This clonotype was counted only a few times. V usage is TRBV12-3 or TRBV12-4 and J usage is TRBJ2-1; 7 positions match TRBD1. CDR3 length: 19 residues. The J segment lost 6 bases and the V segment lost 4 bases, leaving 21 bases of the junction unmatched. In DNA, the CDR3 is TGTGCCAGCAGTTCGACCCCACAGGGGTGGGAAATCGGAGTCAATGAGCAGTTCTTC. Protein product: CASSSTPQGWEIGVNEQFF.

The chain employs TRBV15 and TRBJ1-3; D is uncertain. Trimming left V 3 bases short and J 6 bases short, with 12 bases between. Germline CDR1 and CDR2: LNHNV and YYDKDF (reference sequence). This CDR3 spans 14 amino acids. CDR3 DNA: TGTGCCACCAGCAGCGGTCTAGTGGCAAACACCATATATTTT. Translation: CATSSGLVANTIYF.

The V call is TRBV12-5, the J call TRBJ2-7, with D possibly being TRBD1 (6 bases). Trimming shortened V by 7 bases and J by 0 bases, and 22 bases separated the two germline ends. The germline V gene has CDR1 LGHNT and CDR2 FRNRAP. CDR3 length: 17 amino acids. The CDR3 here is CASETQQNRDTSYEQYF. CDR3 nucleotides: TGTGCTAGTGAAACCCAGCAAAACCGGGACACCTCCTACGAGCAGTACTTC. Filled out from reference TRBV12-5 and TRBJ2-7, the complete variable domain reads DARVTQTPRHKVTEMGQEVTMRCQPILGHNTVFWYRQTMMQGLELLAYFRNRAPLDDSGMPKDRFSAEMPDATLATLKIQPSEPRDSAVYFCASETQQNRDTSYEQYFGPGTRLTVT.

The rearrangement joins TRBV7-3 to TRBJ1-6; D might be TRBD1 (5 bases). The germline V gene has CDR1 SGHTA and CDR2 FQGTGA. With 0 bases removed from V and 3 bases from J, the gap between germline ends came to 12 bases. The CDR3 loop spans 17 amino acids. Here the CDR3 DNA reads TGTGCCAGCAGCTTAACCTCCGGGACGTACTATAATTCACCCCTCCACTTT. Translated, it gives CASSLTSGTYYNSPLHF.

At least ten counts were recorded for this clonotype. V is TRBV12-3 or TRBV12-4 and J is TRBJ2-2, with 9 bases aligning to TRBD1. The trim removed 6 bases at V and 1 base at J, leaving 6 bases unmatched. This CDR3 is 16 amino acids long. CDR3 sequence (DNA): TGTGCCAGCAGGGACAGGGGAGGAGGGAACACCGGGGAGCTGTTTTTT. Amino acid sequence: CASRDRGGGNTGELFF.

V usage is TRBV2 and J usage is TRBJ2-7, with D perhaps TRBD2 (5 bases). The germline gives CDR1 SNHLY, CDR2 FYNNEI. This CDR3 is 15 amino acids long. Deletions cut 7 bases from V and 3 bases from J, with 19 bases between. The CDR3: CASNEEGTVGYEQYF. In nucleotides, the CDR3 is TGTGCCAGCAACGAAGAGGGAACCGTTGGCTACGAGCAGTACTTC.

This clonotype was picked up many times. V and J are TRBV11-2 and TRBJ2-3; weak D call: TRBD1 (6 bases). The CDR3 length is 15 residues. Germline-derived CDR1 and CDR2 are SGHAT and FQNNGV. Trimming took off 0 bases at V and 6 bases at J, with 13 bases between the two ends. The CDR3 loop is CASSLDPRGFDTQYF. CDR3 sequence (DNA): TGTGCCAGCAGCTTAGATCCCAGGGGTTTTGATACGCAGTATTTT.

This clonotype was detected only a few times. The chain recombines TRBV7-2 with TRBJ1-2; 7 nucleotides line up with TRBD1. The V and J ends lost 4 bases and 1 base, in that order; junction bases with no gene match: 3. The CDR3 is 14 amino acids. Germline CDR1 reads SGHTA; CDR2 reads FQGNSA. CDR3 sequence: CASSSGQFNYGYTF. DNA of the CDR3: TGTGCCAGCAGCTCGGGACAGTTTAACTATGGCTACACCTTC.

The sample holds many counts of this clonotype. V usage is TRBV5-1 and J usage is TRBJ2-3; tentatively, D is TRBD1 or TRBD2 (6 bases each). Trimming took off 6 bases at V and 2 bases at J, with 19 bases between the two ends. Germline-derived CDR1 and CDR2 are SGHRS and YFSETQ. This CDR3 is built from 16 residues. As DNA, the CDR3 is TGCGCCAGCATCCCTCCGGGGGCCGTGTACACAGATACGCAGTATTTT. This sequence encodes CASIPPGAVYTDTQYF.

The chain is built from TRBV12-3 or TRBV12-4 and TRBJ2-1, with TRBD2 matching over 13 bases. The CDR3 runs to 15 residues. The junction had 3 bases not matched to a gene; V was cut back by 6 bases and J by 4 bases. CDR3 DNA: TGTGCCAGCAGAATACTAGCGGGAGGGTACAATGAGCAGTTCTTC. This translates into CASRILAGGYNEQFF.

This chain uses TRBV6-2 or TRBV6-3 with TRBJ2-7; 9 bases line up with TRBD2. CDR3 length equals 15 residues. V trimming: 2 bases; J trimming: 3 bases; junction bases outside the gene matches: 5. In germline, CDR1 is MNHEY, CDR2 SVGEGT. The CDR3 DNA reads TGTGCCAGCAGTTACGCCTCTAGCGGGAACTACGAGCAGTACTTC. It specifies CASSYASSGNYEQYF.

This chain links TRBV7-9 with TRBJ2-1, with D perhaps matching TRBD2 (5 bases). Trimming left V 6 bases short and J 10 bases short, with 13 bases between. Germline assignment: CDR1 SEHNR and CDR2 FQNEAQ (reference sequence). The CDR3 is made up of 12 amino acids. CDR3 protein: CASRFTQREQFF. The CDR3 nucleotides are TGTGCCAGCAGGTTCACCCAGCGGGAGCAGTTCTTC. The variable domain in full, completed from reference TRBV7-9 and TRBJ2-1, reads DTGVSQNPRHKITKRGQNVTFRCDPISEHNRLYWYRQTLGQGPEFLTYFQNEAQLEKSRLLSDRFSAERPKGSFSTLEIQRTEQGDSAMYLCASRFTQREQFFGPGTRLTVL.

The genes are TRBV20-1 and TRBJ2-1, with a weak D call TRBD1 (6 bases). This CDR3 is 15 amino acids long. Trimming removed 6 bases from V and 4 bases from J, with 19 bases in between. Germline loops: CDR1 DFQATT, CDR2 SNEGSKA (reference sequence). CDR3 sequence reads: CSAPPTGQSYNEQFF. CDR3 nucleotides: TGCAGTGCACCTCCTACAGGACAGAGTTACAATGAGCAGTTCTTC.

This clonotype was recorded a few times. The chain is built from TRBV7-8 and TRBJ2-7; a possible D gene is TRBD2 (5 bases). The CDR3 consists of 14 residues. CDR1 is SGHVS, CDR2 FQNEAQ, per germline. With 4 bases removed from V and 4 bases from J, the gap between germline ends came to 14 bases. CDR3 region: CASSWGEGDYEQYF. In DNA form, the CDR3 reads TGTGCCAGCAGCTGGGGAGAGGGAGATTACGAGCAGTACTTC.

The rearrangement uses TRBV18 and TRBJ2-5; 7 bases align to TRBD1. Germline CDR1 and CDR2: KGHSH and LQKENI. The length of the CDR3 is 16 residues. V lost 4 bases and J lost 5; bases outside the gene matches: 13. CDR3 DNA: TGTGCCAGCTCACTCCGACAGGGATTGGTAGGGGAGACCCAGTACTTC. Translation: CASSLRQGLVGETQYF. Combining the CDR3 with reference TRBV18 and TRBJ2-5 gives the whole variable domain NAGVMQNPRHLVRRRGQEARLRCSPMKGHSHVYWYRQLPEEGLKFMVYLQKENIIDESGMPKERFSAEFPKEGPSILRIQQVVRGDSAAYFCASSLRQGLVGETQYFGPGTRLLVL.

The V call is TRBV20-1, the J call TRBJ2-5; no reliable D call. In germline, CDR1 is DFQATT, CDR2 SNEGSKA (reference sequence). V was cut by 4 bases and J by 5 bases, with 14 bases left in between. CDR3 length: 13 amino acids. The CDR3, as DNA: TGCAGTGCTAATGACATGACCGGGGAGACCCAGTACTTC. This translates into CSANDMTGETQYF.

This clonotype was seen a handful of times. V gene TRBV6-5 combines with J gene TRBJ1-4, with D tentatively TRBD1 (6 bases). The CDR3 is 13 amino acids. CDR1 and CDR2 (germline): MNHEY, SVGAGI. V was shortened by 8 bases and J by 8 bases, with 15 bases between the two germline ends. CDR3 sequence: CASGYRVGEKLFF. The CDR3 bases are TGTGCCAGCGGATACAGGGTTGGGGAAAAACTGTTTTTT.

The J gene is TRBJ1-6, the V gene TRBV11-2; 8 bases line up with TRBD1. The CDR3 spans 19 residues. Losses at the gene ends were 1 base for V and 6 bases for J; bases not matched to a gene: 14. Germline CDR1 and CDR2: SGHAT and FQNNGV. CDR3 sequence reads: CASSLVGRGQTAVNSPLHF. The CDR3 DNA reads as TGTGCCAGCAGCTTAGTGGGCAGGGGGCAAACGGCCGTTAATTCACCCCTCCACTTT.

This clonotype was seen more than once but under ten times. The chain has TRBV28 and TRBJ1-5; TRBD1 might be the D (5 bases). This CDR3 has 14 residues. Germline-derived CDR1 and CDR2 are MDHEN and SYDVKM. V was cut by 2 bases and J by 7 bases, with 12 bases left in between. Here the CDR3 DNA reads TGTGCCAGCAGTTTAGTTAGGGGCGAGCAGCCCCAGCATTTT. As protein: CASSLVRGEQPQHF.

This clonotype was found once. The V gene is TRBV20-1, the J gene TRBJ2-7; tentative D call: TRBD1 (6 bases). Deletions cut 3 bases from V and 2 bases from J, with 14 bases between. This CDR3 spans 14 amino acids. The germline V gene encodes CDR1 DFQATT and CDR2 SNEGSKA (reference sequence). In DNA form, the CDR3 reads TGCAGTGCTAGTGGGACAACCCAACCCTACGAGCAGTACTTC. Its translation is CSASGTTQPYEQYF.

The chain has TRBV30 and TRBJ2-7; a possible D gene is TRBD1 (5 bases). This CDR3 comprises 13 residues. Germline V gene sequence: CDR1 GTSNPN, CDR2 SVGIG (reference sequence). The ends were cut back, 5 bases at V and 4 bases at J, with 15 bases in the middle. The CDR3 DNA reads TGTGCCTGGGAAGGCAGGGTACGGTACGAGCAGTACTTC. As protein: CAWEGRVRYEQYF.

This clonotype was detected ten times or more. The chain uses TRBV29-1 and TRBJ2-7; no reliable D call. The germline CDR1 and CDR2 sequences are SQVTM and ANQGSEA. Trimming took 5 bases from V and 3 from J, leaving 8 bases between them. The CDR3 loop spans 11 amino acids. CDR3 coding DNA: TGCAGCGTTATGTCAAACTACGAGCAGTACTTC. Amino acids: CSVMSNYEQYF.